A selection of T cell receptor beta chains follows, all from one sample in a study of blood T cell repertoires in COVID-19. The protocol was immunoSEQ multiplex PCR, while the TCRdb copy is restricted to in-frame clones and leaves out a portion. The sample contains a few hundred thousand clones, 80% to 85% of which appear only once. The sample consisted of PBMCs or T cells enriched from blood (not recorded which). The receptors come from a middle-aged woman who had recovered from COVID-19. Each CDR3 is given with its conserved first and last residue. Each record gives: clone size, D gene, J gene, V gene, CDR3 DNA, CDR3 protein. D genes are given only for firm matches. Size is omitted from some rows. Given values are once, few, many or a class for expanded clones.

NA NA TRBJ1-4 TRBV30 TGTGCCTGGAGTAGGCCCGGGTTTACGGGGGAAAAACTGTTTTTT CAWSRPGFTGEKLFF
NA TRBD1 TRBJ1-1 TRBV11-2 TGTGCCAGCAGCTCTTCGGGACAGGGGGTTTCTGAAGCTTTCTTT CASSSSGQGVSEAFF
NA TRBD2 TRBJ2-5 TRBV7-8 TGTGCCAGCAGCTGGGGACTAGCGGGAGGGAGGGAGACCCAGTACTTC CASSWGLAGGRETQYF
once NA TRBJ1-3 TRBV4-1 TGCGCCAGCAGCCAAGGGATGGGCAGGGAGGCCGGAAACACCATATATTTT CASSQGMGREAGNTIYF
NA TRBD2 TRBJ2-1 TRBV15 TGTGCCACCAGCAGACCCCAGGCGGGAGGGGGCTACAATGAGCAGTTCTTC CATSRPQAGGGYNEQFF
few NA TRBJ1-2 TRBV20-1 TGCAGTGCTAAAGGCGGGGTCGGCTACACCTTC CSAKGGVGYTF
once NA TRBJ2-3 TRBV7-2 TGTGCCAGCAGCCCGAACCGGGGGGACAGGACAGATACGCAGTATTTT CASSPNRGDRTDTQYF
NA TRBD2 TRBJ2-3 TRBV4-3 TGCGCCAGCAGCCAAGATGTGACTAGCGGGAGTGGGGTGGATACGCAGTATTTT CASSQDVTSGSGVDTQYF
NA NA TRBJ2-6 TRBV15 TGTGCCACCAGCGCGGCCGGGGCCAACGTCCTGACTTTC CATSAAGANVLTF
NA NA TRBJ2-3 TRBV6-5 TGTGCCAGCAGTTACCAGACGGGTTCCCCCACAGATACGCAGTATTTT CASSYQTGSPTDTQYF
NA NA TRBJ1-4 TRBV2 TGTGCCAGCAGTAAGATGCGACAGGATGAAAAACTGTTTTTT CASSKMRQDEKLFF
NA NA TRBJ2-1 TRBV11-2 TGTGCCAGCAGCTTGCCCGGGGGAGGAGCAGACTCCTACAATGAGCAGTTCTTC CASSLPGGGADSYNEQFF
NA TRBD1 TRBJ1-5 TRBV6-5 TGTGCCAGCAGTTCACAGGGGGCCCAGCCCCAGCATTTT CASSSQGAQPQHF
NA TRBD2 TRBJ2-3 TRBV29-1 TGCAGCGTACAAGGACTAGCGGGAGTAGATACGCAGTATTTT CSVQGLAGVDTQYF
NA NA TRBJ2-3 TRBV25-1 TGTGCCAGCAGTGAATGGGACACCGTCACAGATACGCAGTATTTT CASSEWDTVTDTQYF
NA NA TRBJ2-1 TRBV5-5 TGTGCCAGCACCTTTGCTCGGGATGAGCAGTTCTTC CASTFARDEQFF
NA NA TRBJ1-1 TRBV6-5 TGTGCCAGCAGCCGCTCCCGGGTTACTGAAGCTTTCTTT CASSRSRVTEAFF
NA TRBD1 TRBJ2-2 TRBV19 TGTGCCAGTAGTATAACCGGGACAGGGGAGATCGGGGAGCTGTTTTTT CASSITGTGEIGELFF
NA NA TRBJ1-5 TRBV5-8 TGTGCCAGCAGCTTGGATCCTCCCGGGGTCAATCAGCCCCAGCATTTT CASSLDPPGVNQPQHF
NA NA TRBJ2-4 TRBV6-6 TGTGCCAGCAGTGAGGAATGGTCCGCCAAAAACATTCAGTACTTC CASSEEWSAKNIQYF
few NA TRBJ1-2 TRBV15 TGTGCCACCAGCAGAGCAGACAAGGCTTACCAGATGGGCTATGGCTACACCTTC CATSRADKAYQMGYGYTF
NA NA TRBJ2-3 TRBV7-9 TGTGCCAGCAGTTCAAGACTAGAAGCGGCAGATACGCAGTATTTT CASSSRLEAADTQYF
few NA TRBJ1-6 TRBV3-1/TRBV3-2 TGTGCCAGCAGCCACCAGGATTCACCCCTCCACTTT CASSHQDSPLHF
NA NA TRBJ2-2 TRBV27 TGTGCCAGCACCCCCTTACGGGACAAGGCCAGATCCACCGGGGAGCTGTTTTTT CASTPLRDKARSTGELFF
NA TRBD1 TRBJ1-2 TRBV28 TGTGCCAGCAGACGTGGGACAGTCTATGGCTACACCTTC CASRRGTVYGYTF
NA TRBD1 TRBJ2-1 TRBV6-1 TGTGCCAGCAGTGAAGACCGGACAGGGGGCCTCCGTGATGAGCAGTTCTTC CASSEDRTGGLRDEQFF
NA TRBD1 TRBJ1-2 TRBV5-4 TGTGCCAGCAGCCCGGCATTTACCGGGACAGGGGCCTTCTCCTATGGCTACACCTTC CASSPAFTGTGAFSYGYTF
NA TRBD2 TRBJ2-7 TRBV11-2 TGTGCCAGCAGCAGAGGACTAGCGGACTCCTACGAGCAGTACTTC CASSRGLADSYEQYF
NA NA TRBJ1-2 TRBV7-2 TGTGCCAGCAGCTTATTGCAGGGCCCGAGAGGCTACACCTTC CASSLLQGPRGYTF
NA NA TRBJ2-3 TRBV13 TGTGCCAGCAGAGGTGGGGGGAGCACAGATACGCAGTATTTT CASRGGGSTDTQYF
NA NA TRBJ2-2 TRBV15 TGTGCCACCAGCAGAGATGGCCAGAACACCGGGGAGCTGTTTTTT CATSRDGQNTGELFF
once NA TRBJ2-5 TRBV10-3 TGTGCCATCAGTGAGTTGGCAGGCCAAGAGACCCAGTACTTC CAISELAGQETQYF
once NA TRBJ1-1 TRBV7-9 TGTGCCAGCAGCTTAGGCGGGGGAACTGAAGCTTTCTTT CASSLGGGTEAFF
NA TRBD2 TRBJ2-1 TRBV19 TGTGCCACTCAGGGGCTAGCGGGAGGTAAGACCTACAATGAGCAGTTCTTC CATQGLAGGKTYNEQFF
once NA TRBJ1-5 TRBV18 TGTGCCAGCTCACCACTAAATAGCAATCAGCCCCAGCATTTT CASSPLNSNQPQHF
NA TRBD1 TRBJ2-3 TRBV10-3 TGTGCCACCCGGGACAGGGTAAGGGTGACAGATACGCAGTATTTT CATRDRVRVTDTQYF
NA NA TRBJ2-4 TRBV3-1/TRBV3-2 TGTGCCAGCAGTCATGAGGTAGCCAAAAACATTCAGTACTTC CASSHEVAKNIQYF
once NA TRBJ2-5 TRBV7-2 TGTGCCAGCAGCTTCCGAATTTCTCAGGGTGGAGAGACCCAGTACTTC CASSFRISQGGETQYF
many NA TRBJ1-1 TRBV12-5 TGTGCTAGTGGCGTGGGGGGAACGAACACTGAAGCTTTCTTT CASGVGGTNTEAFF
once NA TRBJ1-6 TRBV2 TGTGCCAGCAGCCCAGATAATTCACCCCTCCACTTT CASSPDNSPLHF
NA TRBD1 TRBJ2-5 TRBV28 TGTGCCAGCAGCCCCCACAGGGGCCCTAGTCTAGAGACCCAGTACTTC CASSPHRGPSLETQYF
NA TRBD2 TRBJ2-3 TRBV9 TGTGCCAGCAGTCAGCGGGGTAAAAGCACAGATACGCAGTATTTT CASSQRGKSTDTQYF
NA TRBD1 TRBJ1-1 TRBV19 TGTGCCAGTAGGGACAGGGGGCGCAGAAACGGTACTGAAGCTTTCTTT CASRDRGRRNGTEAFF
NA NA TRBJ2-1 TRBV28 TGTGCCAGCAGCCCTACAAGAGGATGGCGGTACAATGAGCAGTTCTTC CASSPTRGWRYNEQFF
NA NA TRBJ2-3 TRBV9 TGTGCCAGCAGCCCCCTCGGGGATACGCAGTATTTT CASSPLGDTQYF
NA NA TRBJ2-5 TRBV6-5 TGTGCCAGCAGTCACCAGCGGCTCCAAGAGACCCAGTACTTC CASSHQRLQETQYF
NA NA TRBJ2-5 TRBV7-2 TGTGCCAGCAGCACGGGAAGAGCTCCAGAGACCCAGTACTTC CASSTGRAPETQYF
once TRBD2 TRBJ2-7 TRBV5-1 TGCGCCAGCCCGGGACTAGCGGGAGGATACCCCTACGAGCAGTACTTC CASPGLAGGYPYEQYF
NA TRBD1 TRBJ2-5 TRBV9 TGTGCCAGCAGCCCCCGCCGACAGGGCAGGGAGACCCAGTACTTC CASSPRRQGRETQYF
NA TRBD2 TRBJ2-1 TRBV27 TGTGCCAGCAGTCAAAAGAGCGGGAGTTTATACAATGAGCAGTTCTTC CASSQKSGSLYNEQFF
once TRBD1 TRBJ1-5 TRBV7-6 TGTGCCAGCAGCTTAGGCCTAGGCGACAGGGATTGGGGAAGTCAGCCCCAGCATTTT CASSLGLGDRDWGSQPQHF
NA NA TRBJ2-1 TRBV20-1 TGCAGTGCTCACTACGCAAATGAGCAGTTCTTC CSAHYANEQFF
NA NA TRBJ1-4 TRBV28 TGTGCCAGCAGTTTACAGTACGAAAAACTGTTTTTT CASSLQYEKLFF
once NA TRBJ2-3 TRBV7-9 TGTGCCAGCAGCTTATTGCGAGGAGAGACAGATACGCAGTATTTT CASSLLRGETDTQYF